This T cell receptor (beta chain) comes out of a study of shared clonotypes between healthy human individuals. Overall study: The study enrolled two women and a few men aged 18 to 49. Study-wide results and caveats: Naive subsets usually exceeded memory subsets in estimated richness. It was the non-shared clonotypes that had lower generation probabilities than clonotypes shared by all four donors.

Remarks on this clone: What it binds is not known.

Each of the donors was a healthy adult who was HIV-negative and had not had a recent acute infection or vaccination. Produced via immunoSEQ multiplex PCR; TCRdb's table is partial and in-frame only. This table holds a few million clones, less than 95% found once. The germline V gene has CDR1 MNHNS and CDR2 SASEGT. Unmatched junction bases numbered 3, after V lost 6 bases and J lost 3 bases. The CDR3 consists of 13 residues. The V call is TRBV6-1, the J call TRBJ2-3; 7 bases line up with TRBD1. The sample consisted of naive CD4+ T cells from PBMCs. The subset here: CD45RA+ positively selected. The receptor was derived from a man younger than 30 in good health. Some clones in this sample may be carry-over from other donors' samples. The CDR3 region has the DNA TGTGCCAGCAGGCCGACAGGGACAGATACGCAGTATTTT. This encodes CASRPTGTDTQYF.